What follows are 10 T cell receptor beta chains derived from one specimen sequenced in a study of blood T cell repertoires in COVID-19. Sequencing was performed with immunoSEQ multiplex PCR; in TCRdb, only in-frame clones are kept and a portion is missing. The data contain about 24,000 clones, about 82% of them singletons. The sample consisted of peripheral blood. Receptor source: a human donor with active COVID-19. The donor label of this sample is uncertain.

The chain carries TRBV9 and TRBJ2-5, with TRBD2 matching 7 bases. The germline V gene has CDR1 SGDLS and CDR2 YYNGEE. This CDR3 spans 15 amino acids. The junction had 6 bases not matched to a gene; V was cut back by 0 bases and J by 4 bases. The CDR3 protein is CASSVDSGRGETQYF. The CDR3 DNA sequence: TGTGCCAGCAGCGTAGACTCAGGGAGGGGAGAGACCCAGTACTTC.

This chain's CDR3 is CASSPFIIGVYGYTF. CDR3 bases: TGTGCCAGCAGCCCCTTTATTATCGGGGTCTATGGCTACACCTTC. The gene calls are TRBV28 and TRBJ1-2; D gene ambiguous. V was cut by 6 bases and J by 4 bases, with 18 bases left in between. This CDR3 is built from 15 residues. Per the germline V gene, CDR1 is MDHEN and CDR2 is SYDVKM.

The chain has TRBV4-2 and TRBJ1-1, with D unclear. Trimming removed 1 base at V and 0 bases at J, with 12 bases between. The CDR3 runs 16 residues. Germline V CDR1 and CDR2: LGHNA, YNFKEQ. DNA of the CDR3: TGTGCCAGCAGCCAAGTTTGGCCCCTCATGAACACTGAAGCTTTCTTT. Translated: CASSQVWPLMNTEAFF.

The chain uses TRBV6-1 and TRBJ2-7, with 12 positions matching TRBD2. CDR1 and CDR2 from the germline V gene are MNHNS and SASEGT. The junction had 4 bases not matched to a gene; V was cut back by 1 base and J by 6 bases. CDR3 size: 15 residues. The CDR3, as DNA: TGTGCCAGCAGTGAAGGGACTAGCGGGGCCCTCGAGCAGTACTTC. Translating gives CASSEGTSGALEQYF.

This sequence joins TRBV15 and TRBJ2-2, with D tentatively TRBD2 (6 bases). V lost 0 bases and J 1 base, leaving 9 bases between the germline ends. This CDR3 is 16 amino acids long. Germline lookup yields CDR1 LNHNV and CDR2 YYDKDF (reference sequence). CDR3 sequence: CATSREDYRNTGELFF. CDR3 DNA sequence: TGTGCCACCAGCAGAGAGGACTACCGGAACACCGGGGAGCTGTTTTTT.

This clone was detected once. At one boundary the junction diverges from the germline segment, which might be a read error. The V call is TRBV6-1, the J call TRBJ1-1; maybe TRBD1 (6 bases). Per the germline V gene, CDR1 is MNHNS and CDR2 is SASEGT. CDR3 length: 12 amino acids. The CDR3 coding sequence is TGTGCCAGCAGTGAAGAGGGGGGGAGGGTTCTCTTT. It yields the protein CASSEEGGRVLF.

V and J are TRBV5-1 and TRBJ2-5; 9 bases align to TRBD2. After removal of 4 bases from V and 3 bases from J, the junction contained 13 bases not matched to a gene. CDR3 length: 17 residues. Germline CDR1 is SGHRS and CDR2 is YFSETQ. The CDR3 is CASSGGLGVAGEETQYF. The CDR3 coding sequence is TGCGCCAGCAGCGGCGGCCTCGGTGTAGCGGGAGAAGAGACCCAGTACTTC.

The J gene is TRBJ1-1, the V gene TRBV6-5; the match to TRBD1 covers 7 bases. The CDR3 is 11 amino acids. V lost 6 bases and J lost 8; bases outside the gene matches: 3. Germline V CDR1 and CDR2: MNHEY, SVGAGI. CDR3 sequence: CASSMDREAFF. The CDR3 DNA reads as TGTGCCAGCAGCATGGACAGGGAAGCTTTCTTT.

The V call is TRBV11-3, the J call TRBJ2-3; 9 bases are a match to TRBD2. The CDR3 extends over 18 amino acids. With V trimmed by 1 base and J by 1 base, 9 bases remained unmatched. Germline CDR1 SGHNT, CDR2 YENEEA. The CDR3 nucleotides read TGTGCCAGCAGCTTAGGGGTAATAGCGGGAGAAGGCACAGATACGCAGTATTTT. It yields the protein CASSLGVIAGEGTDTQYF.

CDR3 sequence reads: CASSLQNTEAFF. The CDR3, as DNA: TGCGCCAGCAGCTTACAGAACACTGAAGCTTTCTTT. The J gene is TRBJ1-1, the V gene TRBV5-1; D unclear. Germline CDR1 and CDR2: SGHRS and YFSETQ. This CDR3 is 12 amino acids long. V dropped 2 bases and J dropped 1 base, with 3 bases sitting between them.